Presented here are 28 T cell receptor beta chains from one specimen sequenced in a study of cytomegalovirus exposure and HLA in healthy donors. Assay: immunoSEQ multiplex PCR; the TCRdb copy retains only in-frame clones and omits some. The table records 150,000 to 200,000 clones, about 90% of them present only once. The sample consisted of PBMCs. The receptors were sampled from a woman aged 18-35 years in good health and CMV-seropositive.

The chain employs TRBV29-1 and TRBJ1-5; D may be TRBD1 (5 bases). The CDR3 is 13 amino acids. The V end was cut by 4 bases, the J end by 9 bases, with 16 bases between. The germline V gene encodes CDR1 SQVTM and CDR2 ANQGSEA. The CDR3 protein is CSVVDGGGGPQHF. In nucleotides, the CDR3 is TGCAGCGTTGTGGACGGGGGAGGAGGGCCCCAGCATTTT.

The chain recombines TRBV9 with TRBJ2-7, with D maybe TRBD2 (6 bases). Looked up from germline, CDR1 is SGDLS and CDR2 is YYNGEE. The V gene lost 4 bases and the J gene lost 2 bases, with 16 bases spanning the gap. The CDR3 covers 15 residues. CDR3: CASSTGGDLTYEQYF. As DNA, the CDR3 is TGTGCCAGCAGCACAGGTGGGGACTTAACCTACGAGCAGTACTTC.

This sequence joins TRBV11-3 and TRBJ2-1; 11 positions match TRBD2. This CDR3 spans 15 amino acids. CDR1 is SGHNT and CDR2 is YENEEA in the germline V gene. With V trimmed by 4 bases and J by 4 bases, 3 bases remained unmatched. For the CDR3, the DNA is TGTGCCAGCAGCTCGACTAGCGGGACGTACAATGAGCAGTTCTTC. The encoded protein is CASSSTSGTYNEQFF.

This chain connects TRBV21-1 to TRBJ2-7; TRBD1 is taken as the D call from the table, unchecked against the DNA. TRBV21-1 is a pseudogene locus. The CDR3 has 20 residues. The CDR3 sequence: CASSKWGEYRDRVPAYEQYF. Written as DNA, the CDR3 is TGTGCCAGCAGCAAATGGGGGGAATACCGGGACAGGGTTCCCGCCTACGAGCAGTACTTC.

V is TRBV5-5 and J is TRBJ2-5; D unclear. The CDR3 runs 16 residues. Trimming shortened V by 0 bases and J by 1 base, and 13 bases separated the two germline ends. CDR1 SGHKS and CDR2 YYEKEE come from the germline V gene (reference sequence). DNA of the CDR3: TGTGCCAGCAGCTTGGAAGGTTTGACTCCCCAAGAGACCCAGTACTTC. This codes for CASSLEGLTPQETQYF.

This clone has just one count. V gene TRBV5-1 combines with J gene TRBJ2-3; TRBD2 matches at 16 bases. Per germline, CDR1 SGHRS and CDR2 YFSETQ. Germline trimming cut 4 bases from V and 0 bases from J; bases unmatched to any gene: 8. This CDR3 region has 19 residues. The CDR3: CASSPAGTSGGVSTDTQYF. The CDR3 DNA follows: TGCGCCAGCAGCCCCGCCGGGACTAGCGGGGGGGTTAGCACAGATACGCAGTATTTT.

The CDR3 protein is CASSQVRAGGDNEQFF. The CDR3 coding sequence is TGTGCCAGCAGCCAAGTTAGAGCGGGGGGGGACAATGAGCAGTTCTTC. The V call is TRBV4-2, the J call TRBJ2-1; 10 bases are shared with TRBD2. The germline V gene encodes CDR1 LGHNA and CDR2 YNFKEQ. V shed 1 base, J shed 5 bases, and the junction held 5 bases outside the gene matches. CDR3 size: 16 residues.

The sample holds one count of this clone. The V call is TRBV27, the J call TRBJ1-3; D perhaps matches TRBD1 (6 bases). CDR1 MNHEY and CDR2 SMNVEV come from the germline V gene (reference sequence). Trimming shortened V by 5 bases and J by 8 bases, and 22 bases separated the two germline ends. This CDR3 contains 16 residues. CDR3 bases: TGTGCCAGCAGTACGCACAGGGTTTCTGCTAGGGACACCATATATTTT. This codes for CASSTHRVSARDTIYF.

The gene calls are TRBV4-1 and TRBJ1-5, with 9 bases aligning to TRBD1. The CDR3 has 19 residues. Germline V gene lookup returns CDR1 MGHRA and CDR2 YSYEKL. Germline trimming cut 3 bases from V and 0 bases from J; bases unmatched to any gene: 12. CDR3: CASSHLDRGGGFSNQPQHF. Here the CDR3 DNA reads TGCGCCAGCAGCCACCTGGACAGGGGAGGGGGTTTTAGCAATCAGCCCCAGCATTTT.

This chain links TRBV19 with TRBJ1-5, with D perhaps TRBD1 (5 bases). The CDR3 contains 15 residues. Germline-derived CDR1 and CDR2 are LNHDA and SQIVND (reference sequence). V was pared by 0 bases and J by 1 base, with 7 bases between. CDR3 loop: CASSIDRASNQPQHF. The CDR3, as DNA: TGTGCCAGTAGTATAGACAGGGCCAGCAATCAGCCCCAGCATTTT.

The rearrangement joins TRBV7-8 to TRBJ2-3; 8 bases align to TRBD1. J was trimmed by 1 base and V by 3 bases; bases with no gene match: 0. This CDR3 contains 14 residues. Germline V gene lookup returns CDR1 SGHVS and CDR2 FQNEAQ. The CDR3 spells CASSFRGRTDTQYF. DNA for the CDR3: TGTGCCAGCAGCTTCAGGGGGCGCACAGATACGCAGTATTTT.

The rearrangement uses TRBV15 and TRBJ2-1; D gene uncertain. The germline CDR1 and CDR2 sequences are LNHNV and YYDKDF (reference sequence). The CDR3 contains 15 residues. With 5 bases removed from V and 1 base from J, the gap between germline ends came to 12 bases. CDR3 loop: CATSASRSSYNEQFF. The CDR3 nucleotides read TGTGCCACCAGCGCGTCCAGGTCTTCCTACAATGAGCAGTTCTTC.

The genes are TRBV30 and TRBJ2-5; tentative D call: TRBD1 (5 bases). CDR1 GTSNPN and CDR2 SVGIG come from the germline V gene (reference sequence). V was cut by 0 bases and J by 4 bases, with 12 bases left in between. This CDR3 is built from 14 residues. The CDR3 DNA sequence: TGTGCCTGGAGTGTCCGCAGGGTGGGAGAGACCCAGTACTTC. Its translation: CAWSVRRVGETQYF.

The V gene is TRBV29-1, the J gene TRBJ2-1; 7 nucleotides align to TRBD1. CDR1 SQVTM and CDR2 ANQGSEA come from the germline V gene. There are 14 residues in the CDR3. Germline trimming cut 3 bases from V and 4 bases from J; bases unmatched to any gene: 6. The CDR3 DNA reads TGCAGCGTTGATAAGGGGGCTTTATACAATGAGCAGTTCTTC. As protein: CSVDKGALYNEQFF.

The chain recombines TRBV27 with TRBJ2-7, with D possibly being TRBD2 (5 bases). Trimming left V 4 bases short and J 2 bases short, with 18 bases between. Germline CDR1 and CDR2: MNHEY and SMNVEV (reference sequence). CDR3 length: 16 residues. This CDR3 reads CASSSQIMLAPYEQYF. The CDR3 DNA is TGTGCCAGCAGTTCCCAGATCATGCTAGCTCCCTACGAGCAGTACTTC.

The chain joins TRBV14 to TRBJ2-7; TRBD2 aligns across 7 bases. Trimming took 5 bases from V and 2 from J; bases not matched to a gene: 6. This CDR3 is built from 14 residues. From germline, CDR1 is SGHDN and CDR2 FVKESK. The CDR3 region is CASSSGSGPYEQYF. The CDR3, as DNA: TGTGCCAGCAGCAGCGGTAGCGGGCCCTACGAGCAGTACTTC.

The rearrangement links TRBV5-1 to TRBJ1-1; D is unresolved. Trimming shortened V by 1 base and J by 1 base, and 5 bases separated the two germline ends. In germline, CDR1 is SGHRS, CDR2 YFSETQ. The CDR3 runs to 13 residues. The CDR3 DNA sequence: TGCGCCAGCAGCTTGCCCTCGAACACTGAAGCTTTCTTT. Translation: CASSLPSNTEAFF.

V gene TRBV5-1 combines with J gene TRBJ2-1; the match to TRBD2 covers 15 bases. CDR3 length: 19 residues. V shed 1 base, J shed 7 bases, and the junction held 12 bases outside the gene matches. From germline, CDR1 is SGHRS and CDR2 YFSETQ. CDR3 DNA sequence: TGCGCCAGCAGCTTGACCCCGGGACTAGCGGGGGGTGGTAGGAATGAGCAGTTCTTC. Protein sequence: CASSLTPGLAGGGRNEQFF.

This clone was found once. The DNA of the CDR3 is TGTGCCAGCAGTGGATCGGGACTAGCGGGGGCTTTGGATACGCAGTATTTT. It yields the protein CASSGSGLAGALDTQYF. This chain links TRBV2 with TRBJ2-3, with TRBD2 identical over 14 bases. J was trimmed by 6 bases and V by 4 bases; bases with no gene match: 9. The CDR3 has 17 amino acids. CDR1 and CDR2 (germline): SNHLY, FYNNEI.

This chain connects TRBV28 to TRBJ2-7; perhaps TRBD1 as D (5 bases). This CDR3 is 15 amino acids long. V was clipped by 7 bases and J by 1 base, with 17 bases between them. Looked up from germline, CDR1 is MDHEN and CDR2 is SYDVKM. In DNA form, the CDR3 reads TGTGCCAGCATTGGGGCCAGTACGGGTTCCTACGAGCAGTACTTC. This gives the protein CASIGASTGSYEQYF.

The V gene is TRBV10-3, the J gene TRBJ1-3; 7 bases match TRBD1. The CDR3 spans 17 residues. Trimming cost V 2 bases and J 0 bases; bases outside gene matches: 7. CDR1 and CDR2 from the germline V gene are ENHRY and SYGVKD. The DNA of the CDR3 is TGTGCCATCAGTGAGCCCTCACAGGGGAGCTCTGGAAACACCATATATTTT. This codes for CAISEPSQGSSGNTIYF.

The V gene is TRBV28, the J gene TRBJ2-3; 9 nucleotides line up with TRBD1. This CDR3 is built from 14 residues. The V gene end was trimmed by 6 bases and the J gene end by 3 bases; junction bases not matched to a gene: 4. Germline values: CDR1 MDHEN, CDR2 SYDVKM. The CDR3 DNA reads TGTGCCAGCAGACAGGGGGCGTGGACAGATACGCAGTATTTT. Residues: CASRQGAWTDTQYF.

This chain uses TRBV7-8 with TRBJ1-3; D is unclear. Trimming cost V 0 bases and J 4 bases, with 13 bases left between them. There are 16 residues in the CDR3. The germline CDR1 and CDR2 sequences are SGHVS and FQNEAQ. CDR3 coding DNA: TGTGCCAGCAGCTTAGCTTTGGCGGGAAAGGGAAACACCATATATTTT. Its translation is CASSLALAGKGNTIYF.

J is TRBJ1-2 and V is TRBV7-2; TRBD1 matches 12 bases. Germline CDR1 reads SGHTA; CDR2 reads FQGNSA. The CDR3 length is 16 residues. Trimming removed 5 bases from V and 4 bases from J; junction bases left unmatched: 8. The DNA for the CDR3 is TGTGCCAGCAGCCCTTCCGGGACAGGGGGCCTCTATGGCTACACCTTC. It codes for CASSPSGTGGLYGYTF.

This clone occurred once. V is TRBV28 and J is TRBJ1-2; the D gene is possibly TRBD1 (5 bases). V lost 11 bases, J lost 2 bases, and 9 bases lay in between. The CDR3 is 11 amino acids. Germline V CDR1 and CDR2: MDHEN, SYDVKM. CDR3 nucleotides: TGTGCCGCGGAGGGGAACTATGGCTACACCTTC. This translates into CAAEGNYGYTF.

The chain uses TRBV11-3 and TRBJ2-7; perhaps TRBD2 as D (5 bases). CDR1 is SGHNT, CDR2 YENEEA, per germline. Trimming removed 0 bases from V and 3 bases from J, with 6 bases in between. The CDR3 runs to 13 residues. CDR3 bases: TGTGCCAGCAGCTTAGAGGAGGACTACGAGCAGTACTTC. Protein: CASSLEEDYEQYF.

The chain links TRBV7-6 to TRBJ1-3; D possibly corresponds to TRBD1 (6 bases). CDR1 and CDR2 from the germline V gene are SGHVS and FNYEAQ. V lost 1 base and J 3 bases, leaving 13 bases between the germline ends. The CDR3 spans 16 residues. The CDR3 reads CASSLDREGYGNTIYF. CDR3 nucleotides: TGTGCCAGCAGCTTAGACAGGGAAGGGTATGGAAACACCATATATTTT.

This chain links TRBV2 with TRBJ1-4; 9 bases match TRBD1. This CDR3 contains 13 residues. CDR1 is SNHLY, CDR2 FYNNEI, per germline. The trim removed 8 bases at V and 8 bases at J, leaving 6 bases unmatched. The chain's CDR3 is CASSGTGYEKLFF. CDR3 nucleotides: TGTGCCAGCTCCGGGACAGGGTACGAAAAACTGTTTTTT.